Described below is a single T cell receptor (beta chain) sequence and its context. Its specificity is not known. This sample was included in a study of long-term antiretroviral therapy in people with HIV. In germline, CDR1 is WSHSY, CDR2 SAAADI. Trimming shortened V by 2 bases and J by 2 bases, and 9 bases separated the two germline ends. This CDR3 has 14 amino acids. Study-wide points: HIV repertoires covered narrower CDR3 length ranges than controls did. Diversity measured after ART increased yet remained under transplant donor controls.

This was the immunoSEQ v3.0 assay at survey level. The table came from immunoSEQ multiplex PCR; TCRdb's copy has only in-frame clones and leaves some out. The table shows around 28,000 clones, with about 82% occurring only once. This TCR was sampled from a woman in her 30s with HIV. This chain uses TRBV10-2 with TRBJ2-5; D not resolved. The source material was unsorted PBMCs, sampled 0.8 years after starting antiretroviral therapy. CDR3 DNA sequence: TGCGCCAGCAGTGAGGGTCGCTTTCAAGAGACCCAGTACTTC. As protein: CASSEGRFQETQYF.